The rows below give T cell receptor beta chains drawn from one sample of a study of blood T cell repertoires in COVID-19. The assay was immunoSEQ multiplex PCR, and TCRdb's table has in-frame clones only and misses some. Here the sample spans some 210,000 clones, approximately 90% being singletons. Input material: peripheral blood. Receptors were obtained from a woman aged 40 to 50 who had recovered from COVID-19. Each CDR3 is given with its conserved first and last residue. A D gene is named only where the DNA matches it firmly. The listing skips clone size in some rows; elsewhere it reads once, few, many or a size class.

TRBJ2-5 | . | . | TRBV5-6 | TGTGCCAGCAGCTCGCAGAACCAAGAGACCCAGTACTTC | CASSSQNQETQYF
TRBJ2-7 | TRBD1 | . | TRBV11-2 | TGTGCCAGCAGTTCCCCCGCGGGACAGGGGCGCTACGAGCAGTACTTC | CASSSPAGQGRYEQYF
TRBJ2-3 | TRBD2 | . | TRBV5-4 | TGTGCCAGCAGCTTACTAGCGGGGCCAGATACGCAGTATTTT | CASSLLAGPDTQYF
TRBJ2-1 | . | few | TRBV7-3 | TGTGCCAGCAGCGCCGGAGGGTCCTACAATGAGCAGTTCTTC | CASSAGGSYNEQFF
TRBJ2-3 | TRBD1 | once | TRBV5-6 | TGTGCCAGCAGCTTGAGGACAGGGGCGCAGTATTTT | CASSLRTGAQYF
TRBJ1-2 | TRBD1 | . | TRBV30 | TGTGCCTGGATCTTGCAGGGGGCCGAAAAATCGCTTCGCTACACCTTC | CAWILQGAEKSLRYTF
TRBJ1-3 | TRBD1 | . | TRBV19 | TGTGCCACAGCTAGGACAGGCACGGGAAACACCATATATTTT | CATARTGTGNTIYF
TRBJ2-1 | . | . | TRBV28 | TGTGCCAGCAGTTCCTCGAGGGTTATGGGGGCTATACGATTCTTC | CASSSSRVMGAIRFF
TRBJ1-1 | . | . | TRBV28 | TGTGCCAGCGGGACCGGAGGGGAGGGGATGAACACTGAAGCTTTCTTT | CASGTGGEGMNTEAFF
TRBJ2-3 | TRBD2 | . | TRBV9 | TGTGCCAGCAGTGCGACTAGCGGGAGGCAGGATACGCAGTATTTT | CASSATSGRQDTQYF
TRBJ2-3 | TRBD1 | . | TRBV19 | TGTGCCACCCTCGAGGACAGGGGGCGAGATACGCAGTATTTT | CATLEDRGRDTQYF
TRBJ2-1 | . | . | TRBV29-1 | TGCAGCGGCGACAGGGGGCTTGGCGGGAGGGCCTCTCGTGAGCAGTTCTTC | CSGDRGLGGRASREQFF
TRBJ2-1 | TRBD2 | . | TRBV20-1 | TGCAGTGCTAGTCGGACTAGCGGTGGTAGGGATGAGCAGTTCTTC | CSASRTSGGRDEQFF
TRBJ1-2 | TRBD1 | . | TRBV28 | TGTGCCAGCAGTCGACAGGGAGCCCTATTTGACTACACCTTC | CASSRQGALFDYTF